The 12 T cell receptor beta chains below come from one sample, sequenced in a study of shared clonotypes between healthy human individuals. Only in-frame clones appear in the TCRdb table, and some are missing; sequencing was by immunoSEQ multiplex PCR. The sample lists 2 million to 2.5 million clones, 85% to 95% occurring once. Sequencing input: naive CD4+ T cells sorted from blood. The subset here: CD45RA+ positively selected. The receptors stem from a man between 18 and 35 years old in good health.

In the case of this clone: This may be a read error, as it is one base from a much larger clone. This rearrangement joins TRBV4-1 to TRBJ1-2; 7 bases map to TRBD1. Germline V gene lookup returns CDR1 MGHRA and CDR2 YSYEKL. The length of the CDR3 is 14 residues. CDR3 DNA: TGCGCCAGCAGCCCTCAGGGGGTTTTCGATGGCTGCACCTTC. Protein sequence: CASSPQGVFDGCTF.

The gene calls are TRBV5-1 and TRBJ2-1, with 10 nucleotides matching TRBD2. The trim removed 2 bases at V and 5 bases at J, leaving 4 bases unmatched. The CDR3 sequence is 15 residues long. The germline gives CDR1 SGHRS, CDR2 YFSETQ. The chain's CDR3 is CASSFEREGNNEQFF. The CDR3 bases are TGCGCCAGCAGCTTTGAGCGGGAGGGAAACAATGAGCAGTTCTTC.

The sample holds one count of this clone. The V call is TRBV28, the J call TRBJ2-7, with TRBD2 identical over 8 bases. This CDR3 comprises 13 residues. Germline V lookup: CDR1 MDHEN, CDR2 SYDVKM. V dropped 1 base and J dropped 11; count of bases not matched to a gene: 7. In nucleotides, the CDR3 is TGTGCCAGCAGTTTATTAAGCGGGGGAAATGAGTACTTC. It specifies CASSLLSGGNEYF.

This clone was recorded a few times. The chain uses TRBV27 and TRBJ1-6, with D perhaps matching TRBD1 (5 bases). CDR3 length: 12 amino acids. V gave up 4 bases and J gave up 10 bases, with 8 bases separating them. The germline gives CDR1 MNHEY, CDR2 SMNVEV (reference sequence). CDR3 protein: CASSSWGSPLHF. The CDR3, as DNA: TGTGCCAGCAGTTCATGGGGCTCACCCCTCCACTTT.

CDR3 in amino acids: CASSKDRVYTGELFF. The CDR3 DNA reads TGTGCCAGCAGCAAAGACAGGGTGTACACCGGGGAGCTGTTTTTT. J is TRBJ2-2 and V is TRBV7-8; 7 bases are shared with TRBD1. The CDR3 contains 15 residues. CDR1 and CDR2 from the germline V gene are SGHVS and FQNEAQ. V shed 5 bases, J shed 3 bases, and the junction held 6 bases outside the gene matches.

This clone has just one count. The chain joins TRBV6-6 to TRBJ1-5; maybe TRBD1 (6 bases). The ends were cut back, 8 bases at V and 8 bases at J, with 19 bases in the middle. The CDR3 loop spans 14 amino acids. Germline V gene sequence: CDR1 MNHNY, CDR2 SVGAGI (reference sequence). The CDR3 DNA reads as TGTGCCAGCTATAAAAACGGGGGCCTAGAGCCCCAGCATTTT. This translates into CASYKNGGLEPQHF.

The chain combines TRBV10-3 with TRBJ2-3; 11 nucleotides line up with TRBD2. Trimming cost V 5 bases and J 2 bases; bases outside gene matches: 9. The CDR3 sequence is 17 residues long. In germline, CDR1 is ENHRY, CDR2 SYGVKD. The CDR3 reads CAISPGLAVPITDTQYF. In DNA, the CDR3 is TGTGCCATCAGTCCGGGACTAGCGGTACCAATCACAGATACGCAGTATTTT.

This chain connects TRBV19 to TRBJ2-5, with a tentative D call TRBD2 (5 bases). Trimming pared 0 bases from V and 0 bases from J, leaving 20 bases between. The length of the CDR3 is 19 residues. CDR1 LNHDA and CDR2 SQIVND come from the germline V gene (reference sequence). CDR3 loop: CASSIELGLPSLDQETQYF. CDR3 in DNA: TGTGCCAGTAGTATAGAACTCGGACTTCCCTCTCTAGACCAAGAGACCCAGTACTTC. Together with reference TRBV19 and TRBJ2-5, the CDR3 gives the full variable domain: DGGITQSPKYLFRKEGQNVTLSCEQNLNHDAMYWYRQDPGQGLRLIYYSQIVNDFQKGDIAEGYSVSREKKESFPLTVTSAQKNPTAFYLCASSIELGLPSLDQETQYFGPGTRLLVL.

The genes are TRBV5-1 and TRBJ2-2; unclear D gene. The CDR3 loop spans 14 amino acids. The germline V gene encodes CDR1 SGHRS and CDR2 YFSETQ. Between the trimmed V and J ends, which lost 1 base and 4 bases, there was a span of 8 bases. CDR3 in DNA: TGCGCCAGCAGCTTGATCCGGGTCACCGGGGAGCTGTTTTTT. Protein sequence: CASSLIRVTGELFF.

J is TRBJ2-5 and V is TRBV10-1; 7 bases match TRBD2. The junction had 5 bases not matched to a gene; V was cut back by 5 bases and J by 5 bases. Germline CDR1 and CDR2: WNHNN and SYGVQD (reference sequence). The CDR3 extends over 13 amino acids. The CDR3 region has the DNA TGCGCCAGCAGTAGAGCGGGGACGGAGACCCAGTACTTC. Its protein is CASSRAGTETQYF.

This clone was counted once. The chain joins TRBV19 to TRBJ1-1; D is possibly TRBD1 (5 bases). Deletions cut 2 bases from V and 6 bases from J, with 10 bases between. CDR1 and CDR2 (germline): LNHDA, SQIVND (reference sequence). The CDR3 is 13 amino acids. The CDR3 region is CASSIRGKPEAFF. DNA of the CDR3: TGTGCCAGTAGTATAAGGGGTAAACCTGAAGCTTTCTTT.

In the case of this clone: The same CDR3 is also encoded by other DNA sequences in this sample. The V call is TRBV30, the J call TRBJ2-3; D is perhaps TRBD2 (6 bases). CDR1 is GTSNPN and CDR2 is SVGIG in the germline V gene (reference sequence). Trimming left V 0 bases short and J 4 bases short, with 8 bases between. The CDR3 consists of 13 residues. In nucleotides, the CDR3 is TGTGCCTGGAGTGTAGGCGGGGCAGATACGCAGTATTTT. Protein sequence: CAWSVGGADTQYF. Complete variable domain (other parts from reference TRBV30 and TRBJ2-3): SQTIHQWPATLVQPVGSPLSLECTVEGTSNPNLYWYRQAAGRGLQLLFYSVGIGQISSEVPQNLSASRPQDRQFILSSKKLLLSDSGFYLCAWSVGGADTQYFGPGTRLTVL.